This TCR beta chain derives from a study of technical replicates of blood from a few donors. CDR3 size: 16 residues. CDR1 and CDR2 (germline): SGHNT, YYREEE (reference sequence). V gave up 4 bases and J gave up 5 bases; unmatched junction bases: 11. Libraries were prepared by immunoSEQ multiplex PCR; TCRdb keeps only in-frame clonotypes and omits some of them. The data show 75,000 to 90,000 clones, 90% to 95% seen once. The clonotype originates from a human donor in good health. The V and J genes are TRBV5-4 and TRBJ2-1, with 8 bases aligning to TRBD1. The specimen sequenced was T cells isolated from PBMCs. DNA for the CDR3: TGTGCCAGCAGCCAGAGGCAGGGACAGGAGAACAATGAGCAGTTCTTC. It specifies CASSQRQGQENNEQFF.